The 9 T cell receptor beta chains presented below share a single source sample, sequenced in a study of blood T cell repertoires in COVID-19. Produced via immunoSEQ multiplex PCR; TCRdb's table is partial and in-frame only. The sample contains tens of thousands of clones, approximately 80% of which appear only once. The sequencing input was PBMCs or T cells enriched from blood (not recorded which). The source of these receptors is a woman between 40 and 50 years old with acute COVID-19.

V usage is TRBV3-1 (or the pseudogene TRBV3-2) and J usage is TRBJ2-1; 11 nucleotides line up with TRBD2. The V gene end was trimmed by 0 bases and the J gene end by 6 bases; junction bases not matched to a gene: 10. The CDR3 runs to 18 residues. Germline V gives CDR1 LGHDT, CDR2 YNNKEL (reference sequence). CDR3 DNA: TGTGCCAGCAGCCAAGATGTGGTAGCGGGGGGGCTTGTCAATGAGCAGTTCTTC. It encodes CASSQDVVAGGLVNEQFF.

The CDR3 sequence: CASSVDPPRLAAEQYF. DNA for the CDR3: TGTGCCAGCAGCGTAGACCCTCCCCGGCTAGCCGCCGAGCAGTACTTC. The chain couples TRBV9 to TRBJ2-7, with D perhaps matching TRBD2 (5 bases). Trimming left V 0 bases short and J 6 bases short, with 19 bases between. This CDR3 contains 16 residues. CDR1 is SGDLS, CDR2 YYNGEE, per germline.

The rearrangement links TRBV7-4 to TRBJ1-1; 12 bases line up with TRBD1. This CDR3 spans 15 amino acids. Germline CDR1 is SGHVT and CDR2 is SQSDAQ. Trimming at V came to 5 bases and at J to 5 bases, leaving 6 bases not matched to a gene. Here the CDR3 reads CASSAPGQGATEAFF. DNA of the CDR3: TGTGCCAGCAGCGCCCCGGGACAGGGGGCAACTGAAGCTTTCTTT.

The CDR3 here is CASTPGGRGRETQYF. CDR3 DNA sequence: TGTGCCAGCACCCCAGGGGGCAGGGGGCGAGAGACCCAGTACTTC. The J gene is TRBJ2-5, the V gene TRBV28, with 8 bases matching TRBD1. Germline V gene data show CDR1 as MDHEN and CDR2 as SYDVKM. CDR3 size: 15 residues. J lost 4 bases, V lost 7 bases, and 11 bases had no gene match. The full variable domain, its missing parts supplied by reference TRBV28 and TRBJ2-5, is DVKVTQSSRYLVKRTGEKVFLECVQDMDHENMFWYRQDPGLGLRLIYFSYDVKMKEKGDIPEGYSVSREKKERFSLILESASTNQTSMYLCASTPGGRGRETQYFGPGTRLLVL.

This chain joins TRBV27 and TRBJ2-3, with 12 nucleotides matching TRBD2. The germline V gene has CDR1 MNHEY and CDR2 SMNVEV (reference sequence). With V trimmed by 2 bases and J by 6 bases, 3 bases remained unmatched. The CDR3 sequence is 15 residues long. The CDR3 DNA reads as TGTGCCAGCAGTTTAGGGACTAGCGGGTTTGATACGCAGTATTTT. It is translated as CASSLGTSGFDTQYF.

This clone came up once. The chain combines TRBV11-3 with TRBJ2-3; D gene uncertain. CDR1 and CDR2 (germline): SGHNT, YENEEA. The length of the CDR3 is 13 residues. The V end was cut by 5 bases, the J end by 7 bases, with 13 bases between. The CDR3 region is CASSAGFSNTQYF. DNA of the CDR3: TGTGCCAGCAGCGCCGGGTTTTCTAATACGCAGTATTTT.

The V gene is TRBV5-1, the J gene TRBJ1-2; no firm D call. V lost 1 base, J lost 6 bases, and 10 bases lay in between. Looked up from germline, CDR1 is SGHRS and CDR2 is YFSETQ. This CDR3 has 13 amino acids. The CDR3: CASSLTGADGYTF. CDR3 nucleotide sequence: TGCGCCAGCAGCTTGACCGGAGCGGATGGCTACACCTTC.

The sample holds a few counts of this clone. The chain joins TRBV7-6 to TRBJ1-2; weak D call: TRBD1 (5 bases). V lost 0 bases and J 4 bases, leaving 21 bases between the germline ends. Germline V CDR1 and CDR2: SGHVS, FNYEAQ. This CDR3 is 18 amino acids long. CDR3 DNA sequence: TGTGCCAGCAGCTTAGCGCGGAGGGGCGGATTGGATCCCTATGGCTACACCTTC. Its protein product is CASSLARRGGLDPYGYTF.

The CDR3: CASSQGGQPQHF. In DNA form, the CDR3 reads TGTGCCAGCAGCCAAGGAGGGCAGCCCCAGCATTTT. The rearrangement uses TRBV3-1 (or the pseudogene TRBV3-2) and TRBJ1-5; no definite D call. The CDR3 spans 12 residues. The V end lost 1 base, the J end lost 7 bases, and 5 bases lay between the germline ends. Germline values: CDR1 LGHDT, CDR2 YNNKEL (reference sequence).